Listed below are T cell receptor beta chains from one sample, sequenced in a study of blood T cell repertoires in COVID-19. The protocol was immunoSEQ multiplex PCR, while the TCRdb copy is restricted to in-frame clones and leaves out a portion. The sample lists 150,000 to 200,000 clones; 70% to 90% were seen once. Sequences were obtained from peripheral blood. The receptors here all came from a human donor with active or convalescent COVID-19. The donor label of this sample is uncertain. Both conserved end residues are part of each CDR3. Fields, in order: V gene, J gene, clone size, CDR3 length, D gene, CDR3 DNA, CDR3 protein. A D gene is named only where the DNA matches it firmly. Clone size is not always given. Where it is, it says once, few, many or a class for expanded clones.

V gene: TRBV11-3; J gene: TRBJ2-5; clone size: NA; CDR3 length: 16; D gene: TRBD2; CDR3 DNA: TGTGCCAGCAGCCCAAGCTCACTCGGGAGGCAAGAGACCCAGTACTTC; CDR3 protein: CASSPSSLGRQETQYF
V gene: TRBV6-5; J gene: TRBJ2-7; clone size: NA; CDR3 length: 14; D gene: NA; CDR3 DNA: TGTGCCAGCTGGGGATCAGGAGCGGGCTACGAGCAGTACTTC; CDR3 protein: CASWGSGAGYEQYF
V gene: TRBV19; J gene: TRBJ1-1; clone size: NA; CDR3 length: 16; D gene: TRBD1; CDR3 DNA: TGTGCCAGTAGTAAGGACAGGGGAGAAGGGTACACTGAAGCTTTCTTT; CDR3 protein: CASSKDRGEGYTEAFF
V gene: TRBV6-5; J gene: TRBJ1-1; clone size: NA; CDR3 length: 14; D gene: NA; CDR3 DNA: TGTGCCAGCAAACAGGCAGCTTTGAACACTGAAGCTTTCTTT; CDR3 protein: CASKQAALNTEAFF
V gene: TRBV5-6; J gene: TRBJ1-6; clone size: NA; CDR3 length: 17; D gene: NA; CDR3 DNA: TGTGCCAGCAGCCCCTTGGGGGGGGCCACCTATAATTCACCCCTCCACTTT; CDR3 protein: CASSPLGGATYNSPLHF
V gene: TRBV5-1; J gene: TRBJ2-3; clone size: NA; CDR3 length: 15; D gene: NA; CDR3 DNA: TGCGCCAGCAGCTTGGGGGGACTCCTCACAGATACGCAGTATTTT; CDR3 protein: CASSLGGLLTDTQYF
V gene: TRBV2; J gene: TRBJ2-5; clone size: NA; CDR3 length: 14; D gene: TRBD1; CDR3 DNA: TGTGCCAGCAGTAAAGACAGGGTAGGAGAGACCCAGTACTTC; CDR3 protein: CASSKDRVGETQYF
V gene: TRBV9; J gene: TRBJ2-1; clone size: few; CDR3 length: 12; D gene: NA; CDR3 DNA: TGTGCCAGCAGCGGTGACTCAGTTGAGCAGTTCTTC; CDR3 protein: CASSGDSVEQFF
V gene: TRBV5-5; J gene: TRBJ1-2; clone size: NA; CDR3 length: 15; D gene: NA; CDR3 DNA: TGTGCCAGCAGCTTGGCCGACAGGCCGCTCTATGGCTACACCTTC; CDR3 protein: CASSLADRPLYGYTF
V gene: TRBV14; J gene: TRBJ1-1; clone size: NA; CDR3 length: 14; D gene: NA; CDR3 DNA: TGTGCCAGCAGCCAAGATGGGCAGTACACTGAAGCTTTCTTT; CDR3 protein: CASSQDGQYTEAFF
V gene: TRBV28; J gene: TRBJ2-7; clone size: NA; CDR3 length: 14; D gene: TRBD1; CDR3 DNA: TGTGCCAGCAGAACCGGGACAGCGACACACGAGCAGTACTTC; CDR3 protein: CASRTGTATHEQYF
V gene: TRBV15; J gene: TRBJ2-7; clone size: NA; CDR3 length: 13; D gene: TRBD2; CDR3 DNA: TGTGCCACCAGCAGATTCCGGGAGGACGAGCAGTACTTC; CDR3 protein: CATSRFREDEQYF
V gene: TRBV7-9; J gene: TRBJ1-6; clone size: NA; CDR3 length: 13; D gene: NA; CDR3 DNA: TGTGCCGGTGGGGGGGACACCTATTCACCCCTCCACTTT; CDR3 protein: CAGGGDTYSPLHF
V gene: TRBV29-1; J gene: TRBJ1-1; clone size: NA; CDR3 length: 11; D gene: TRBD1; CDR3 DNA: TGCAGGGGGACAGGACACACTGAAGCTTTCTTT; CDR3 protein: CRGTGHTEAFF
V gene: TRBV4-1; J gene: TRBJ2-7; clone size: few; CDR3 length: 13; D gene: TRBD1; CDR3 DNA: TGCGCCAGCAGCCTTGGACAGGGAAACGAGCAGTACTTC; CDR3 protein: CASSLGQGNEQYF
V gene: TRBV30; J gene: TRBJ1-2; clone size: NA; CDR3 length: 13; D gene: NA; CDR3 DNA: TGTGCCTGGCTTCCGCCTGCGGGCTATGGCTACACCTTC; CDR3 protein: CAWLPPAGYGYTF
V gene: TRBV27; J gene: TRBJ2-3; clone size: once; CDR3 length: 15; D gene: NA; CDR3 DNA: TGTGCCAGCAGTTTAGGACTTGCAAGCACAGATACGCAGTATTTT; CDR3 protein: CASSLGLASTDTQYF
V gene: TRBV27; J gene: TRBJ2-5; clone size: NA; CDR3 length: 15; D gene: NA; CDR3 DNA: TGTGCCAGCAGTCCCAGAGGGGGACCACGGGAGACCCAGTACTTC; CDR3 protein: CASSPRGGPRETQYF
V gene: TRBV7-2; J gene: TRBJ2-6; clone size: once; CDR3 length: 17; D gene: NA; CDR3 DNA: TGTGCGAGTCCGGGGGAACTAGCTTACTCTGGGGCCAACGTCCTGACTTTC; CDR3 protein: CASPGELAYSGANVLTF
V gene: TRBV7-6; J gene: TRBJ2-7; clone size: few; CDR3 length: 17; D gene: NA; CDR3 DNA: TGTGCCAGCAGCTACTTTCTTCAGGGGGGCTTCTCCTACGAGCAGTACTTC; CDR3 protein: CASSYFLQGGFSYEQYF
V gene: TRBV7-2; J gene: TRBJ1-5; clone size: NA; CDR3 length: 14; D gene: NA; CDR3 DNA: TGTGCCAGCAGCTTAGACAGCGGGATGGTGTCCCAGCATTTT; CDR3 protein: CASSLDSGMVSQHF
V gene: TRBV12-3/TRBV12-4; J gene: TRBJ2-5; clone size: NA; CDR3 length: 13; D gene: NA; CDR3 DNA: TGTGCCAGCAGTCCATTGGGAGAAGAGACCCAGTACTTC; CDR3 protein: CASSPLGEETQYF
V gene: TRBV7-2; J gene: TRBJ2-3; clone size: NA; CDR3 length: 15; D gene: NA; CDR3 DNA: TGTGCCAGCAGCCGGACTGATTATAGCACAGATACGCAGTATTTT; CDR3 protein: CASSRTDYSTDTQYF